The 2 T cell receptor beta chains below come from one sample, sequenced in a study of blood T cells in healthy people across ages. Then a second PCR, running roughly 6 to 12 cycles, was carried out with a sample-barcoded 5' primer and a J-beta primer mix. TCRdb re-analysed the 5' RACE reads in MiXCR, keeping a single row per CDR3 protein. The data contain over a million distinct CDR3 sequences, about 25% of them singletons. The same specimen was also included in a second study, on T cells of mothers and their children.

Material for sequencing was blood. The receptors originated from a girl under 10 years old in good health.

The table lists this clonotype with a few counts. This CDR3 reads CSVVAPAPHEQYF. The CDR3 DNA follows: TGCAGCGTTGTGGCCCCTGCTCCCCACGAGCAGTACTTC. The chain employs TRBV29-1 and TRBJ2-7; D uncertain. Germline V lookup: CDR1 SQVTM, CDR2 ANQGSEA. The CDR3 runs 13 residues. Trimming took 4 bases from V and 5 from J, leaving 15 bases between them.

This clonotype was observed a few times. DNA of the CDR3: TGCAGTGGGACTCATAGCTCCTACGAGCAGTACTTC. Translated, it gives CSGTHSSYEQYF. This sequence joins TRBV20-1 and TRBJ2-7; TRBD2 might be the D (5 bases). CDR1 and CDR2 (germline): DFQATT, SNEGSKA (reference sequence). The CDR3 runs to 12 residues. V gave up 7 bases and J gave up 0 bases, with 10 bases separating them.